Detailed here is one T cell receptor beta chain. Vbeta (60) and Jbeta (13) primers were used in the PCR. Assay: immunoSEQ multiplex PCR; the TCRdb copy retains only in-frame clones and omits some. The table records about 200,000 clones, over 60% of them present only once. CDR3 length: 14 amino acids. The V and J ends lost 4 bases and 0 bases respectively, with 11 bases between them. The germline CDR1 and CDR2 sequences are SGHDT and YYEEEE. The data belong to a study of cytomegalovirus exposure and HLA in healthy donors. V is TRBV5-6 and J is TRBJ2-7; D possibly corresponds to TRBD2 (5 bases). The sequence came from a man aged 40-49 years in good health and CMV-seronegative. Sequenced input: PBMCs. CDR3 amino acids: CASSPYGGSYEQYF. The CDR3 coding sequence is TGTGCCAGCAGCCCCTATGGAGGCTCCTACGAGCAGTACTTC.